The 9 T cell receptor beta chains listed next were all sequenced from one sample in a study of T-cell memory formation after mild COVID-19 listed by TCRdb under 2021. The protocol used for the library was 5' RACE. Sequenced using an Illumina NovaSeq 6000. The public sequencing data were trimmed at Q25 with fastp and processed into clonotypes with MiXCR by TCRdb, which kept only in-frame beta chains. CDR3 protein duplicates are merged, each entry listing the most common genes and DNA. In all, the sample holds hundreds of thousands of distinct CDR3 sequences, and 20% to 25% of those were seen once. About 12% of the sample is held by the ten biggest clonotypes. Sequenced input: PBMCs or a T cell subset sorted from them (not recorded which). These receptors were taken from an adult woman who had mild COVID-19 (a few samples of this study predate the infection). The sample titles of this study are shuffled in the database, so cell type and time point are left out; the donor was told from shared clones.

The chain couples TRBV24-1 to TRBJ2-1; TRBD1 is a possible D gene (6 bases). The CDR3 is 13 residues long. Per the germline V gene, CDR1 is KGHDR and CDR2 is SFDVKD. V was trimmed by 3 bases and J by 8 bases, leaving 10 bases between them. The CDR3 region is CATSDTGYDEQFF. The CDR3 bases are TGTGCCACCAGTGATACAGGGTATGATGAGCAGTTCTTC.

The V call is TRBV15, the J call TRBJ2-5, with a weak D call TRBD2 (5 bases). The V gene lost 4 bases and the J gene lost 1 base, with 16 bases spanning the gap. The CDR3 contains 16 residues. From germline, CDR1 is LNHNV and CDR2 YYDKDF (reference sequence). CDR3 sequence: CATSMGSSVRQETQYF. CDR3 coding DNA: TGTGCCACCAGCATGGGAAGTAGCGTACGCCAAGAGACCCAGTACTTC.

The V and J genes are TRBV2 and TRBJ1-2, with 7 bases aligning to TRBD1. Germline V lookup: CDR1 SNHLY, CDR2 FYNNEI. The ends lost 7 bases at V and 2 bases at J; junction bases unmatched: 10. The CDR3 is made up of 15 amino acids. CDR3 in DNA: TGTGCCAGCAACCAACGACAGGGATCCAACTATGGCTACACCTTC. Translated, it gives CASNQRQGSNYGYTF.

The rearrangement uses TRBV7-8 and TRBJ1-5; no definite D call. In germline, CDR1 is SGHVS, CDR2 FQNEAQ. The CDR3 contains 15 residues. V lost 2 bases and J lost 1, with 9 bases in between. CDR3: CASSLSWQSNQPQHF. In nucleotides, the CDR3 is TGTGCCAGCAGCTTAAGTTGGCAGAGCAATCAGCCCCAGCATTTT.

This clonotype was observed a few times. V is TRBV11-3 and J is TRBJ2-1, with TRBD2 identical over 13 bases. Germline CDR1 is SGHNT and CDR2 is YENEEA. V trimming: 2 bases; J trimming: 2 bases; junction bases outside the gene matches: 12. There are 20 residues in the CDR3. The CDR3, as DNA: TGTGCCAGCAGCTTAAGAGAGCGGGGACTAGCGGGAAGTGCCTACAATGAGCAGTTCTTC. Translated: CASSLRERGLAGSAYNEQFF.

The gene calls are TRBV12-3 or TRBV12-4 and TRBJ2-7; a weak D match, TRBD1 (6 bases). The CDR3 is made up of 16 amino acids. The V and J ends lost 5 bases and 0 bases respectively, with 17 bases between them. The CDR3 nucleotides read TGTGCCAGCAGTCCGCCCGCAGGGGATAGCTCCTACGAGCAGTACTTC. Residues: CASSPPAGDSSYEQYF.

The V gene is TRBV5-1, the J gene TRBJ1-1; D ambiguous. From germline, CDR1 is SGHRS and CDR2 YFSETQ. The V gene lost 4 bases and the J gene lost 1 base, with 11 bases spanning the gap. This CDR3 has 14 amino acids. CDR3 bases: TGCGCCAGCAGCCCCAAGACGGCGAACACTGAAGCTTTCTTT. Translation gives CASSPKTANTEAFF.

The chain uses TRBV12-3 or TRBV12-4 and TRBJ2-3; the D gene could be TRBD1 or TRBD2 (5 bases each). This CDR3 has 17 residues. The germline V and J ends were trimmed by 8 bases and 0 bases, with 21 bases remaining between them. CDR3 sequence reads: CASARFVTGASTDTQYF. The DNA for the CDR3 is TGTGCCAGCGCGAGGTTCGTAACCGGGGCGAGCACAGATACGCAGTATTTT.

The chain couples TRBV7-9 to TRBJ2-7; 8 bases align to TRBD1. The CDR3 runs 14 residues. V shed 5 bases and J 11 bases; nucleotides not matched to a gene: 14. CDR1 SEHNR and CDR2 FQNEAQ come from the germline V gene (reference sequence). Here the CDR3 DNA reads TGTGCCAGCAGCCTCGGCTTGGACAGGGCGAGCAAGTACTTC. Amino acid sequence: CASSLGLDRASKYF.